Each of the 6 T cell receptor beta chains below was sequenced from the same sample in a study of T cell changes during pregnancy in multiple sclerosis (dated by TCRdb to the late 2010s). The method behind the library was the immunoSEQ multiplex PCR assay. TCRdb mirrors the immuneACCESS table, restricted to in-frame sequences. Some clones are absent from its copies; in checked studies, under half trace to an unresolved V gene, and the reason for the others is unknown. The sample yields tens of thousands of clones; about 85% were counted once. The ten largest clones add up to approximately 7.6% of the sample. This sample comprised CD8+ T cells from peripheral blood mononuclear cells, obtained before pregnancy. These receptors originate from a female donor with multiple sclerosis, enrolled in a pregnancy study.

The CDR3 nucleotides read TGTGCCAGTAGTATAGTTGACGGGAGCGAGCAGTACTTC. It yields the protein CASSIVDGSEQYF. This rearrangement joins TRBV19 to TRBJ2-7; D perhaps matches TRBD2 (6 bases). V was pared by 1 base and J by 6 bases, with 10 bases between. The germline CDR1 and CDR2 sequences are LNHDA and SQIVND (reference sequence). The CDR3 extends over 13 amino acids.

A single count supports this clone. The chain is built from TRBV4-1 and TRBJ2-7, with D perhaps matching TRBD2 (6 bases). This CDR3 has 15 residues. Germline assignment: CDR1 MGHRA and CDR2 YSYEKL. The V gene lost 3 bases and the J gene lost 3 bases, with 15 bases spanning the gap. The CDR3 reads CASSHTTTGVYEQYF. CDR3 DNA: TGCGCCAGCAGCCATACGACCACGGGGGTCTACGAGCAGTACTTC.

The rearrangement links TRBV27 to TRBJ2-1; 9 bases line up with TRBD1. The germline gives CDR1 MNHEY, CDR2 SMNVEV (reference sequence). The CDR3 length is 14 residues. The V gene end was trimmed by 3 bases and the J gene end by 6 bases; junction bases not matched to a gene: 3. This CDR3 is CASSFLTGGNEQFF. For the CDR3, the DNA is TGTGCCAGCAGTTTTTTGACAGGGGGCAATGAGCAGTTCTTC.

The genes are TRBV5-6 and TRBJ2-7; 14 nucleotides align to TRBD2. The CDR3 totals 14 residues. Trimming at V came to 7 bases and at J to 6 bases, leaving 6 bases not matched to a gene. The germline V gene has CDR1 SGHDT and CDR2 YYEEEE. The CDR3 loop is CASSTGLAGGEQYF. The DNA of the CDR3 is TGTGCCAGCTCAACCGGACTAGCGGGAGGCGAGCAGTACTTC.

The CDR3 is CASSPTYGLAGVEASTDTQYF. The DNA of the CDR3 is TGCGCCAGCAGTCCAACCTATGGACTAGCGGGTGTCGAAGCTAGCACAGATACGCAGTATTTT. V is TRBV10-1 and J is TRBJ2-3, with 11 bases that match TRBD2. V shed 5 bases and J 0 bases; nucleotides not matched to a gene: 19. Germline CDR1 is WNHNN and CDR2 is SYGVQD (reference sequence). CDR3 length: 21 residues.

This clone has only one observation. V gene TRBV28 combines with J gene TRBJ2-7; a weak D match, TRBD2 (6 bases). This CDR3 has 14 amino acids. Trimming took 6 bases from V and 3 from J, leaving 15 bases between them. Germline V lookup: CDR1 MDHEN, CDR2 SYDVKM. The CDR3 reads CASSERDSNYEQYF. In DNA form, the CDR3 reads TGTGCCAGCAGCGAAAGGGACTCCAACTACGAGCAGTACTTC.